The 4 T cell receptor beta chains below were found in one sample sequenced in a study of cytomegalovirus exposure and HLA in healthy donors (dated by TCRdb to about 2017). Receptor amplification or capture employed the immunoSEQ multiplex PCR assay. A mixture of 60 forward primers for TCR Vbeta segments and 13 reverse primers for TCR Jbeta segments was used in the multiplex PCR. TCRdb carries this immuneACCESS record with in-frame sequences only. Its versions omit some clonotypes, under half of them owing to an unresolved V gene in the studies checked, with the rest unexplained. This sample comprises under 200,000 clones, 65% to 85% of them detected only once. In total, the top ten clones hold approximately 4.1% of the sample. Sequencing used PBMCs. The source is a woman in her 50s in good health and CMV-seropositive.

The chain recombines TRBV30 with TRBJ1-2; D call uncertain. CDR1 and CDR2 (germline): GTSNPN, SVGIG (reference sequence). The ends were cut back, 4 bases at V and 12 bases at J, with 15 bases in the middle. The CDR3 contains 11 residues. The CDR3 sequence is CAWKSPAGDTF. CDR3 coding DNA: TGTGCCTGGAAAAGCCCCGCCGGTGACACCTTC.

Notes on this clone: At one end, the junction sequence differs from germline, possibly due to a read error. This chain joins TRBV5-4 and TRBJ2-1; unclear D gene. CDR1 SGHNT and CDR2 YYREEE come from the germline V gene (reference sequence). There are 15 residues in the CDR3. CDR3 residues: CASTLLSNPYNEQFF. The CDR3 coding sequence is TGTGCCAGCACCTTGTTGTCCAATCCATACAATGAGCAGTTCTTC.

V is TRBV7-9 and J is TRBJ1-5; 11 bases are a match to TRBD1. The CDR3 contains 16 residues. Germline V CDR1 and CDR2: SEHNR, FQNEAQ (reference sequence). J gave up 7 bases and V 5 bases, and 10 bases lay outside the gene matches. DNA of the CDR3: TGTGCCAGCAGCCTAGGGGACAGGGGGTTGGGGCAGCCCCAGCATTTT. Translated, it gives CASSLGDRGLGQPQHF.

The rearrangement uses TRBV28 and TRBJ2-3, with a tentative D call TRBD1 (6 bases). This CDR3 is 13 amino acids long. V was clipped by 5 bases and J by 6 bases, with 12 bases between them. CDR1 and CDR2 from the germline V gene are MDHEN and SYDVKM. The CDR3 bases are TGTGCCAGCAGTGGACAGCCAGCCGATACGCAGTATTTT. This translates into CASSGQPADTQYF.